This T cell receptor beta chain was recorded in a study of T cell changes during pregnancy in multiple sclerosis. The assay was immunoSEQ multiplex PCR, and TCRdb's table has in-frame clones only and misses some. The top ten clones hold 4% to 5.5% of a sample with some 36,000 clones, roughly 93% of them seen once. The CDR3 extends over 14 amino acids. CDR1 is MNHNS, CDR2 SASEGT, per germline. V dropped 8 bases and J dropped 0; count of bases not matched to a gene: 4. The receptor was derived from a female donor in good health, enrolled as a control in a pregnancy study. Specimen: peripheral blood, collected in the second trimester of pregnancy. This chain uses TRBV6-1 with TRBJ2-3, with 8 bases identical to TRBD2. In DNA, the CDR3 is TGTGCCAGCCAACTAGCGGAGAGCACAGATACGCAGTATTTT. It codes for CASQLAESTDTQYF.